This T cell receptor (beta chain) was sequenced in a study of CD8 T cells in ankylosing spondylitis. General study points: A number of the motif variants had already been described in reactive arthritis synovial fluid and blood.

There are many counts of this clonotype. Its specificity is unknown. V lost 1 base to trimming and J lost 0 bases, with 13 bases between them. CDR3 size: 16 residues. The germline gives CDR1 SGHRS, CDR2 YFSETQ. By quantitative 5'-RACE with molecular barcodes, the TCR beta libraries were made. TCRdb processed the 5' RACE reads anew with MiXCR; each CDR3 protein has one entry. The repertoire holds around 330,000 distinct CDR3 sequences, with approximately 10% as singletons. Sequencing used blood, either unsorted or a sorted T cell fraction (not recorded which). The chain combines TRBV5-1 with TRBJ1-1; maybe TRBD1 (6 bases). This sequence originates from a female donor with ankylosing spondylitis or in good health (not recorded which). The CDR3 nucleotides are TGCGCCAGCAGCTTGACGGGGGACAAGGTGAACACTGAAGCTTTCTTT. Protein product: CASSLTGDKVNTEAFF.